The source of this T cell receptor (beta chain) is a study of OX40 agonist ivuxolimab in advanced cancers. Turning to the study itself: Patients' therapy was ivuxolimab, an antibody that acts as an agonist of OX40 (CD134).

TCRdb keeps only in-frame clones here, not all; method: immunoSEQ multiplex PCR. The table lists about 64,000 clones, 80% to 90% of them singletons. This clone was seen a single time. Its antigen is undetermined. Study-wide results and caveats: Clones of CD4+ and CD8+ blood T cells grew by week 6 at doses of 0.1 to 3.0 mg/kg. In CD8+ T cells, expanded clones were on average more numerous than in CD4+.

V was shortened by 3 bases and J by 5 bases, with 7 bases between the two germline ends. The V gene's germline CDR1 is KGHSH and CDR2 LQKENI. CDR3 size: 12 residues. Sampling times: baseline, cycle 4 day 1, cycle 7 day 1. This TCR derives from an adult with an advanced solid tumor such as melanoma, head and neck, liver or kidney cancer. The V call is TRBV18, the J call TRBJ2-5; no clear D gene. Material: CD4+ or CD8+ T cells sorted from blood, obtained in a trial of the OX40 agonist ivuxolimab. CDR3 in amino acids: CASSPVVETQYF. The DNA for the CDR3 is TGTGCCAGCTCACCTGTTGTGGAGACCCAGTACTTC.